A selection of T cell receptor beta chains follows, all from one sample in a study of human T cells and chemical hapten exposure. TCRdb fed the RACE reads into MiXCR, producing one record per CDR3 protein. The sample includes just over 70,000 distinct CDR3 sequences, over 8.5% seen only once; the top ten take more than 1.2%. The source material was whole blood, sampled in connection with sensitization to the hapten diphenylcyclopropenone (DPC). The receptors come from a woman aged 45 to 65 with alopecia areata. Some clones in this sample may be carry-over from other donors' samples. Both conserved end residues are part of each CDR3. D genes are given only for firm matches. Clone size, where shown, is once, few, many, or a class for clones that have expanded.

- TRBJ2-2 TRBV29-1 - TGCAGCGTGGGGACTGGATCGAACACCGGGGAGCTGTTTTTT CSVGTGSNTGELFF
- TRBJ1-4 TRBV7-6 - TGTGCCAGCAGCGACCGGACAGCAACTAATGAAAAACTGTTTTTT CASSDRTATNEKLFF
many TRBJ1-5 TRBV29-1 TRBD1 TGCAGCGCGATTCTCAGGGGGAGTCAGCCCCAGCATTTT CSAILRGSQPQHF
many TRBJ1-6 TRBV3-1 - TGTGCCAGCAGCCGAGGAAGCTCCTATAATTCACCCCTCCACTTT CASSRGSSYNSPLHF
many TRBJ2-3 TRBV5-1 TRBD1 TGCGCCAGCAGCTCGACAGGGGTCACAGATACGCAGTATTTT CASSSTGVTDTQYF
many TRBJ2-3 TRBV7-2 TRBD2 TGTGCCAGCAGACTAGCGGGGGGCCAAGGGGATACGCAGTATTTT CASRLAGGQGDTQYF
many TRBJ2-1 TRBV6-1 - TGTGCCAGCAGTGAAGTTTTGAGGGCCCTGGGCGCTGAGCAGTTCTTC CASSEVLRALGAEQFF
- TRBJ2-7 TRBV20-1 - TGCAGTGCTAGAGATGTACCTTCCTACGAGCAGTACTTC CSARDVPSYEQYF
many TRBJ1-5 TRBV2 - TGTGCCAGCAGTGATTACAGGAATCAGCCCCAGCATTTT CASSDYRNQPQHF
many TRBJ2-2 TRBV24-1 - TGTGCCACCGGGACAACTTCGAACACCGGGGAGCTGTTTTTT CATGTTSNTGELFF
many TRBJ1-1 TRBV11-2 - TGTGCCAGCAGCTTAGATGGTTCAGGGCTGAACACTGAAGCTTTCTTT CASSLDGSGLNTEAFF
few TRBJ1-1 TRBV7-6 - TGTGCCAGCAGCTTAGCGGAACTAACACCGAACACTGAAGCTTTCTTT CASSLAELTPNTEAFF
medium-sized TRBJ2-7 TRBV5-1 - TGCGCCAGCAGCTTTTCTACCGGTCATCTCTCCTACGAGCAGTACTTC CASSFSTGHLSYEQYF
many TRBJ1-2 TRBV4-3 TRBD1 TGCGCCAGCAGCCAGGGGACAGGGGCCAACTATGGCTACACCTTC CASSQGTGANYGYTF
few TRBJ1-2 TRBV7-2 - TGTGCCAGCAGCTTAGGACCAGACAGTAACTATGGCTACACCTTC CASSLGPDSNYGYTF
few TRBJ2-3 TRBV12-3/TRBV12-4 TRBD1 TGTGCCAGCAGTTTGGGACAGGGGGTCGCAGATACGCAGTATTTT CASSLGQGVADTQYF
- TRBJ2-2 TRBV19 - TGTGCCAGTAGTATACGGGGAGTCACCGGGGAGCTGTTTTTT CASSIRGVTGELFF
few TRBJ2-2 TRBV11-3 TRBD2 TGTGCCAGCAGCCCCCGGGCGGGGGGGCCCGGGGAGCTGTTTTTT CASSPRAGGPGELFF
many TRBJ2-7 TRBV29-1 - TGCAGCGTTTCGGGCCATCCCCGGGGCTACGAGCAGTACTTC CSVSGHPRGYEQYF
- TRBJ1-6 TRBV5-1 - TGCGCCAGCAGCTTGGAACGGTCTAATTCACCCCTCCACTTT CASSLERSNSPLHF
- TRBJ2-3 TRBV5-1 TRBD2 TGCGCCAGCAGCTCGACTAGCGGGGTAACGGATACGCAGTATTTT CASSSTSGVTDTQYF
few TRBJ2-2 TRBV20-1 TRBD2 TGCAGTGCTAGAGTACTAGCGGGTACCGGGGAGCTGTTTTTT CSARVLAGTGELFF
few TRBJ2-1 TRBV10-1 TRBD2 TGCGCCAGCAGGGCCCCCGGGACTAGTCCTGAGCAGTTCTTC CASRAPGTSPEQFF
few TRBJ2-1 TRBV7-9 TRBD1 TGTGCCAGCAGCTTATACGGGACAGGGTATGAGCAGTTCTTC CASSLYGTGYEQFF
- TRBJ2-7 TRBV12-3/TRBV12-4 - TGTGCCAGCAGTCGGACAGACCCTCCCTACGAGCAGTACTTC CASSRTDPPYEQYF
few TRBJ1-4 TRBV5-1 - TGCGCCAGCAGGCTCGACTCAACTAATGAAAAACTGTTTTTT CASRLDSTNEKLFF
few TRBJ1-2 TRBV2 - TGTGCCAGCATGTTGACAAAACACAGATTT CASMLTKHRF
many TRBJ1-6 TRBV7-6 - TGTGCCAGCAGCTTAGCGCCCGCATCTGGGAATTCACCCCTCCACTTT CASSLAPASGNSPLHF
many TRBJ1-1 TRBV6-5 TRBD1 TGTGCCAGCAGTTACGACAGGGATGAAGCTTTCTTT CASSYDRDEAFF
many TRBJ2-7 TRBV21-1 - TGTGCCAGCAGCCGCCGGGTCTCCACCTCCTACGAGCAGTACTTC CASSRRVSTSYEQYF
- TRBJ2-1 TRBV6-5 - TGTGCCAGCAGTTATACTTCTCAATGGGGCGGGTACAATGAGCAGTTCTTC CASSYTSQWGGYNEQFF
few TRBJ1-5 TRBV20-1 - TGCAGTGCTGGGGCACTCAATCAGCCCCAGCATTTT CSAGALNQPQHF
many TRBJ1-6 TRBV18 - TGTGCCAGCTCACCATGGGGAGAAGTAAATTCACCCCTCCACTTT CASSPWGEVNSPLHF
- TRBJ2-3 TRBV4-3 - TGCGCCAGCAGCCAACGGGACCCTATAGAACCTACAGATACGCAGTATTTT CASSQRDPIEPTDTQYF
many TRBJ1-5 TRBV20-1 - TGCAGTGCTAGTGCAGGACGCAATCAGCCCCAGCATTTT CSASAGRNQPQHF
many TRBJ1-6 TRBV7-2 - TGTGCCAGCAGCTCCGGGACGGGCTACTATAATTCACCCCTCCACTTT CASSSGTGYYNSPLHF